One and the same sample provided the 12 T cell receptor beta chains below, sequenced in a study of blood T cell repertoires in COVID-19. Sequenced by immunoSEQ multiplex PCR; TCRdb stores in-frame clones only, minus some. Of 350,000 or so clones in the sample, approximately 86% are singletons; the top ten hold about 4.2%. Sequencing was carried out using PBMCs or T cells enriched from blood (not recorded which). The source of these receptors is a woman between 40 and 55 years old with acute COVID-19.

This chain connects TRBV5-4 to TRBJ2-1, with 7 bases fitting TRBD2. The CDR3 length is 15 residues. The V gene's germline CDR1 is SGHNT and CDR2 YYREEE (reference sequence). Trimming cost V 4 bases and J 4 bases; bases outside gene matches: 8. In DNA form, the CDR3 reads TGTGCCAGCAGCCGTCGCACTAGCGTATACAATGAGCAGTTCTTC. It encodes CASSRRTSVYNEQFF. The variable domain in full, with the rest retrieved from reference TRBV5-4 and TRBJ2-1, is ETGVTQSPTHLIKTRGQQVTLRCSSQSGHNTVSWYQQALGQGPQFIFQYYREEENGRGNFPPRFSGLQFPNYSSELNVNALELDDSALYLCASSRRTSVYNEQFFGPGTRLTVL.

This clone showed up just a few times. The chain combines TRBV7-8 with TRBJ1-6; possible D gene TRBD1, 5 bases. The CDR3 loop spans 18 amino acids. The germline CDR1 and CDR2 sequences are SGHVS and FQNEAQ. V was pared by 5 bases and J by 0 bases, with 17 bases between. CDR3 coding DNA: TGTGCCAGCAGCCCCCAGAGATGGGGGGACTCCTATAATTCACCCCTCCACTTT. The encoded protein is CASSPQRWGDSYNSPLHF.

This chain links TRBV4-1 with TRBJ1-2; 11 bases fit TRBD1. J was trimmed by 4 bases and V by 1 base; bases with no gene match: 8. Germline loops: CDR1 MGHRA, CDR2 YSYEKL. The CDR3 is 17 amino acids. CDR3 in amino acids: CASSQGLVGTGGYGYTF. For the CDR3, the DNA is TGCGCCAGCAGCCAAGGCCTAGTCGGGACAGGGGGCTATGGCTACACCTTC.

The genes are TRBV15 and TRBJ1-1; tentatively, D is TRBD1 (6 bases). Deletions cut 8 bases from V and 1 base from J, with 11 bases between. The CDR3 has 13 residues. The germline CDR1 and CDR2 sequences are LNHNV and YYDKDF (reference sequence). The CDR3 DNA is TGTGCCACCGATACAGGGAGGAACACTGAAGCTTTCTTT. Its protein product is CATDTGRNTEAFF.

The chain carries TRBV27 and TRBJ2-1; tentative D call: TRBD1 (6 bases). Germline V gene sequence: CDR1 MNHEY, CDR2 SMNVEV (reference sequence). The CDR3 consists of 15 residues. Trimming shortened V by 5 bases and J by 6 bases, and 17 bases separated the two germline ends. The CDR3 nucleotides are TGTGCCAGCAGTCGGCCGCAGGGGCCGGGCAATGAGCAGTTCTTC. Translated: CASSRPQGPGNEQFF.

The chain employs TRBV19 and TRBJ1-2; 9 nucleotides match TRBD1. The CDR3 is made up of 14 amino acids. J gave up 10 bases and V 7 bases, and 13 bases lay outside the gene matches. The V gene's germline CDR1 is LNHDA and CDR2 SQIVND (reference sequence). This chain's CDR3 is CASTRDRGWLDYTF. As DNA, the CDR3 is TGTGCCAGTACCAGAGACAGGGGGTGGCTAGACTACACCTTC. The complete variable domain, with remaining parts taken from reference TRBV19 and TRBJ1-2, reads DGGITQSPKYLFRKEGQNVTLSCEQNLNHDAMYWYRQDPGQGLRLIYYSQIVNDFQKGDIAEGYSVSREKKESFPLTVTSAQKNPTAFYLCASTRDRGWLDYTFGSGTRLTVV.

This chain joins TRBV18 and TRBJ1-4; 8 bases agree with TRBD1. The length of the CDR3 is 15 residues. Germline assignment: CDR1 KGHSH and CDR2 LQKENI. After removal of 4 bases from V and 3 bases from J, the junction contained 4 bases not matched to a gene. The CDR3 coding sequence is TGTGCCAGCTCACTGGACAGGGATTCTAATGAAAAACTGTTTTTT. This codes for CASSLDRDSNEKLFF.

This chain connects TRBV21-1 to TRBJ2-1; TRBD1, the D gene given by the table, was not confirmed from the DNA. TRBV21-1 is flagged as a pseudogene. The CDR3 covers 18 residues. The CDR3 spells CASILPRTLQKSRNEQFF. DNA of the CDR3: TGTGCCAGCATCCTTCCTCGGACACTGCAAAAATCCAGGAATGAGCAGTTCTTC.

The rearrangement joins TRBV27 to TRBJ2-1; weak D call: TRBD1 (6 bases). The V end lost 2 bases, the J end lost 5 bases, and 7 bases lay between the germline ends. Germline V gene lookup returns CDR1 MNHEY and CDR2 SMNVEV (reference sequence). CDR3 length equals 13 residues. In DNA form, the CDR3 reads TGTGCCAGCAGTTTAGAGGGGGACAATGAGCAGTTCTTC. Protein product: CASSLEGDNEQFF.

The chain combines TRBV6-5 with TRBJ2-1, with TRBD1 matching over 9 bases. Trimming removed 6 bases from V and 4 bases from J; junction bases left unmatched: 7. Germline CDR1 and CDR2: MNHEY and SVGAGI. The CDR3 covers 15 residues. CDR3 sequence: CASRGQGYGYNEQFF. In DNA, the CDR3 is TGTGCCAGCAGGGGACAGGGTTATGGGTACAATGAGCAGTTCTTC.

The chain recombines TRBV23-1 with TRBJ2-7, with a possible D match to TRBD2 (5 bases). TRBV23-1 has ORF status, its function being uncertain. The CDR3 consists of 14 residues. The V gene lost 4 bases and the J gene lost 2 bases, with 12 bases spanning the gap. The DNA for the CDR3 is TGCGCCAGCAGTCCGGACTTCCCAACCTACGAGCAGTACTTC. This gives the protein CASSPDFPTYEQYF.

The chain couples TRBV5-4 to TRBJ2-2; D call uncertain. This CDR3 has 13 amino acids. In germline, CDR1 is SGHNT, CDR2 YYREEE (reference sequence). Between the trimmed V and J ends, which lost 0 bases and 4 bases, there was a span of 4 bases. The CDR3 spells CASSLGVTGELFF. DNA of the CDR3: TGTGCCAGCAGCTTGGGAGTCACCGGGGAGCTGTTTTTT.